This TCR beta chain was documented in a study of OX40 agonist ivuxolimab in advanced cancers. Study summary: Anti-PD-1, anti-PD-L1 or anti-CTLA-4 therapy given earlier was allowed, and about 38% had some.

Germline CDR1 SGHTA, CDR2 FQGNSA. The ends were cut back, 6 bases at V and 7 bases at J, with 7 bases in the middle. The length of the CDR3 is 11 residues. Here immunoSEQ multiplex PCR was the method, and the copy in TCRdb shows in-frame clones only, minus some. The data contain approximately 69,000 clones, nearly 90% of them singletons. The TCR comes from an adult with an advanced solid tumor such as melanoma, head and neck, liver or kidney cancer. The chain links TRBV7-2 to TRBJ2-1; D is ambiguous. Sequenced material: CD4+ or CD8+ T cells sorted from blood, taken in a trial of the OX40 agonist ivuxolimab. In DNA, the CDR3 is TGTGCCAGCAGGTCGTTGAATGAGCAGTTCTTC. Translating it yields CASRSLNEQFF.